The 16 T cell receptor beta chains given below trace back to one sample, sequenced in a study of T cell repertoires in cytomegalovirus infection (dated by TCRdb to the late 2010s). This sample was sequenced with an Illumina HiSeq 1500. TCRdb redid the processing of the public reads, applying fastp at Q25 and MiXCR, and retained in-frame beta chains. Identical CDR3 protein sequences are pooled into one entry, listed with their most common genes and DNA. This sample comprises about 770,000 distinct CDR3 sequences, 25% to 35% of them detected only once. Clones ranked in the top ten supply over 10% of the sample. The antigens for these receptors are not known. The intended sense of this specimen's treatment or condition label: in vitro stimulation with specific CMV peptide epitopes to enrich CMV-specific T cells. Sequenced material: cultured CD8+ T cells from PBMCs, taken from culture after CMV antigen stimulation. These receptors all stem from a human donor in good health (CMV status not recorded). Some clones in this sample may be carry-over from other donors' samples.

This chain joins TRBV6-6 and TRBJ2-2, with 10 bases identical to TRBD1. Per germline, CDR1 MNHNY and CDR2 SVGAGI (reference sequence). The CDR3 contains 15 residues. The V gene end was trimmed by 7 bases and the J gene end by 7 bases; junction bases not matched to a gene: 9. The CDR3 protein is CASTYQGQGIGELFF. The CDR3 DNA sequence: TGTGCCAGCACCTACCAGGGACAGGGGATCGGGGAGCTGTTTTTT.

This sequence joins TRBV20-1 and TRBJ2-3; the D gene could be TRBD1 or TRBD2 (5 bases each). Trimming removed 6 bases from V and 4 bases from J, with 20 bases in between. This CDR3 is 15 amino acids long. Germline values: CDR1 DFQATT, CDR2 SNEGSKA (reference sequence). The CDR3 region has the DNA TGCAGTGCCACCCTTTTGGGACGATCGGCAGATACGCAGTATTTT. Amino acid sequence: CSATLLGRSADTQYF.

There are a few counts of this clonotype. V is TRBV6-6 and J is TRBJ2-1; 7 nucleotides match TRBD2. Germline CDR1 MNHNY, CDR2 SVGAGI (reference sequence). The CDR3 consists of 16 residues. After removal of 4 bases from V and 3 bases from J, the junction contained 9 bases not matched to a gene. The DNA for the CDR3 is TGTGCCAGCAGTTCCCCTCAAGGGACTAACTACAATGAGCAGTTCTTC. Translated, it gives CASSSPQGTNYNEQFF.

The table lists this clonotype with a few counts. CDR3 DNA: TGTGCTAGTGGTATGCCGGGACAGGGCCTTAATGAGCAGTTCTTC. This sequence encodes CASGMPGQGLNEQFF. The chain has TRBV12-5 and TRBJ2-1, with 9 bases lining up with TRBD1. Germline lookup yields CDR1 LGHNT and CDR2 FRNRAP. Unmatched junction bases numbered 9, after V lost 5 bases and J lost 7 bases. The CDR3 covers 15 residues.

At least ten counts were recorded for this clonotype. The rearrangement joins TRBV6-5 to TRBJ1-1, with D perhaps TRBD1 (5 bases). Germline V gives CDR1 MNHEY, CDR2 SVGAGI. V shed 2 bases and J shed 7 bases, with 14 bases lying between them. This CDR3 has 14 amino acids. The chain's CDR3 is CASSYGWGYSEAFF. CDR3 DNA: TGTGCCAGCAGTTACGGGTGGGGGTACAGTGAAGCTTTCTTT.

The chain employs TRBV6-5 and TRBJ2-1; 11 bases are shared with TRBD2. Looked up from germline, CDR1 is MNHEY and CDR2 is SVGAGI. The CDR3 has 15 amino acids. V dropped 1 base and J dropped 5; count of bases not matched to a gene: 1. This chain's CDR3 is CASSYLGLADNEQFF. Written as DNA, the CDR3 is TGTGCCAGCAGTTACTTGGGACTAGCGGACAATGAGCAGTTCTTC.

The V and J genes are TRBV19 and TRBJ1-1, with 7 nucleotides matching TRBD1. Germline loops: CDR1 LNHDA, CDR2 SQIVND (reference sequence). V lost 0 bases to trimming and J lost 5 bases; unmatched junction nucleotides: 6. The CDR3 runs to 15 residues. The CDR3 region is CASSIDDRESTEAFF. The CDR3 region has the DNA TGTGCCAGTAGTATAGATGACAGGGAGTCTACTGAAGCTTTCTTT.

This chain joins TRBV6-8 and TRBJ2-7; D tentatively fits TRBD1 or TRBD2 (5 bases each). Between the trimmed V and J ends, which lost 1 base and 3 bases, there was a span of 10 bases. CDR3 length: 14 residues. The germline V gene encodes CDR1 MNHGY and CDR2 SAAAGT. The CDR3 coding sequence is TGTGCCAGCAGTTACTTTGGGACCTTCTACGAGCAGTACTTC. Protein product: CASSYFGTFYEQYF.

The chain joins TRBV6-1 to TRBJ2-7, with 9 bases fitting TRBD2. The germline gives CDR1 MNHNS, CDR2 SASEGT. The junction had 5 bases not matched to a gene; V was cut back by 7 bases and J by 4 bases. The CDR3 is 13 residues long. This CDR3 reads CASNLAGFYEQYV. CDR3 DNA: TGTGCCAGCAATCTAGCGGGGTTTTACGAGCAGTACGTC.

The chain has TRBV7-9 and TRBJ2-4; 7 nucleotides line up with TRBD1. Unmatched junction bases numbered 5, after V lost 5 bases and J lost 1 base. Germline CDR1 SEHNR, CDR2 FQNEAQ (reference sequence). The CDR3 is 15 residues long. As DNA, the CDR3 is TGTGCCAGCAGCGAGACAGGGATCGCCAAAAACATTCAGTACTTC. Residues: CASSETGIAKNIQYF.

The chain links TRBV19 to TRBJ1-5; 7 bases match TRBD1. CDR3 length equals 15 residues. The J segment lost 5 bases and the V segment lost 5 bases, leaving 9 bases of the junction unmatched. Germline-derived CDR1 and CDR2 are LNHDA and SQIVND (reference sequence). In DNA form, the CDR3 reads TGTGCCAGTAGTCAACACGACAGGGCGGATCAGCCCCAGCATTTT. Encoded protein: CASSQHDRADQPQHF.

This clonotype was picked up a small number of times. The chain couples TRBV5-1 to TRBJ1-1; 9 positions match TRBD1. Germline V gene data show CDR1 as SGHRS and CDR2 as YFSETQ. V lost 6 bases to trimming and J lost 3 bases; unmatched junction nucleotides: 6. The CDR3 is 14 residues long. The CDR3 sequence is CASNADRGDTEAFF. The CDR3 nucleotides are TGCGCCAGCAACGCCGACAGGGGGGACACTGAAGCTTTCTTT. The full variable domain, in which reference TRBV5-1 and TRBJ1-1 provide the parts outside the CDR3, is KAGVTQTPRYLIKTRGQQVTLSCSPISGHRSVSWYQQTPGQGLQFLFEYFSETQRNKGNFPGRFSGRQFSNSRSEMNVSTLELGDSALYLCASNADRGDTEAFFGQGTRLTVV.

The CDR3 loop reads CASSLLGTGARGYTF. The CDR3 nucleotides are TGTGCCAGCAGTTTATTAGGGACAGGGGCTCGCGGCTACACCTTC. J is TRBJ1-2 and V is TRBV27, with TRBD1 matching 10 bases. The CDR3 length is 15 residues. Germline CDR1 reads MNHEY; CDR2 reads SMNVEV (reference sequence). V gave up 1 base and J gave up 8 bases; unmatched junction bases: 7.

This clonotype was recorded a few times. The chain joins TRBV6-5 to TRBJ2-6; D is undetermined. This CDR3 has 14 residues. Germline V CDR1 and CDR2: MNHEY, SVGAGI. Trimming removed 2 bases from V and 4 bases from J, with 6 bases in between. The CDR3 protein is CASSYLGGANVLTF. The CDR3, as DNA: TGTGCCAGCAGTTACCTAGGAGGGGCCAACGTCCTGACTTTC.

The chain couples TRBV18 to TRBJ2-5, with D possibly called TRBD1 or TRBD2 (5 bases each). Germline V lookup: CDR1 KGHSH, CDR2 LQKENI. The ends were cut back, 3 bases at V and 5 bases at J, with 19 bases in the middle. This CDR3 region has 16 residues. The CDR3 sequence: CASSPARRERGETQYF. The CDR3 nucleotides are TGTGCCAGCTCACCGGCACGCAGGGAGCGCGGGGAGACCCAGTACTTC.

This clonotype appeared many times. V usage is TRBV12-3 or TRBV12-4 and J usage is TRBJ1-1; 11 nucleotides match TRBD1. The CDR3 contains 14 residues. Unmatched junction bases numbered 5, after V lost 6 bases and J lost 5 bases. The CDR3 DNA sequence: TGTGCCAGCAGCTTGGACAGGGGGCGAACTGAAGCTTTCTTT. This codes for CASSLDRGRTEAFF.